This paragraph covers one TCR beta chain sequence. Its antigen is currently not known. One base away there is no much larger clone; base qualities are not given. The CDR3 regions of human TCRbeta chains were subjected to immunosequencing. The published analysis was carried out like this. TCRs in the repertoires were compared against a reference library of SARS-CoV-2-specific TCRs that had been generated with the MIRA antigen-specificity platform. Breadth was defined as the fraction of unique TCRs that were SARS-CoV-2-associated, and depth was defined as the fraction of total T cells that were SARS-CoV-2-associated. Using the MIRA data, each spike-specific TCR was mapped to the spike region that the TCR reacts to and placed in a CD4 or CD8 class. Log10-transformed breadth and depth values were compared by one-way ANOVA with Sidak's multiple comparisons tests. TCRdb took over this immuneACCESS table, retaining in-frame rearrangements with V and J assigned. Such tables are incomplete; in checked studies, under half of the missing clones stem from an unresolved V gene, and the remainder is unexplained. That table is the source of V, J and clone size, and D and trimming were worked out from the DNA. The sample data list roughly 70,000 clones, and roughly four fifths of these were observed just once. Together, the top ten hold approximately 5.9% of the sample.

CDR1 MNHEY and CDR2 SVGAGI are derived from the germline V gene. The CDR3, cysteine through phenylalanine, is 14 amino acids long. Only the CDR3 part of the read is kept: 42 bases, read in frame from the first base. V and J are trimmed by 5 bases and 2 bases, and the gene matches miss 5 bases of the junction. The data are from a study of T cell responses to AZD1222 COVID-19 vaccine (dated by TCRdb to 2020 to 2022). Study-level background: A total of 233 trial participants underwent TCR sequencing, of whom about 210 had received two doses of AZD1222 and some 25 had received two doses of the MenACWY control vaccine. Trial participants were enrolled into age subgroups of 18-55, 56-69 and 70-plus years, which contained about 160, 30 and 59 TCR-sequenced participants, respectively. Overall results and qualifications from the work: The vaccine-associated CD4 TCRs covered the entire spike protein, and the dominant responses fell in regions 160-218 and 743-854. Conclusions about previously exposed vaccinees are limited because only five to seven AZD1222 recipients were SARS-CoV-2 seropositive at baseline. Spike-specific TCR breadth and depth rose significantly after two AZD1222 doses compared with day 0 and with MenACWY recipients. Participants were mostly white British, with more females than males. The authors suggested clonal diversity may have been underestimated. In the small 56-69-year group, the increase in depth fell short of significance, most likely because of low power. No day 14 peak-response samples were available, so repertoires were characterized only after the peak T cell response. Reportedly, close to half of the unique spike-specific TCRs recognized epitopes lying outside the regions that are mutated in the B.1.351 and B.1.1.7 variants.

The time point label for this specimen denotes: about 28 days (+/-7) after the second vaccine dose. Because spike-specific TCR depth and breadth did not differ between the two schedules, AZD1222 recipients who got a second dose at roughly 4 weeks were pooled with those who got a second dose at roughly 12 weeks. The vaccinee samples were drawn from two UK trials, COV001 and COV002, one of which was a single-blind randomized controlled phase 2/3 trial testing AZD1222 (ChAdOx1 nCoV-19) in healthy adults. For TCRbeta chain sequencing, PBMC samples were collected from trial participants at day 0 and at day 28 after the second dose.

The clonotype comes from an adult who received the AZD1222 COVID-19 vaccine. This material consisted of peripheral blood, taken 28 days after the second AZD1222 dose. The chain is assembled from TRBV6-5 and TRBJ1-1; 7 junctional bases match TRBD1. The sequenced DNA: TGTGCCAGCAGTCTACAGGGGATAAACACTGAAGCTTTCTTT. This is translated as CASSLQGINTEAFF.